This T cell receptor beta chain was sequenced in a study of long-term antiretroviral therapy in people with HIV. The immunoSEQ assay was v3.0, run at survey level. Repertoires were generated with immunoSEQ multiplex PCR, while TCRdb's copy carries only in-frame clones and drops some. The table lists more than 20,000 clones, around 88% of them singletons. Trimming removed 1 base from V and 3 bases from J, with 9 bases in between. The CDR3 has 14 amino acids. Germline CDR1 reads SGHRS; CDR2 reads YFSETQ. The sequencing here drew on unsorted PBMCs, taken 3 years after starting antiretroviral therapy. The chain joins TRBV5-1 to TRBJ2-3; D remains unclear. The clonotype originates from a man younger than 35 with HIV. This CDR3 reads CASSLNPVTDTQYF. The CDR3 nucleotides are TGCGCCAGCAGCTTGAATCCAGTAACAGATACGCAGTATTTT.